This T cell receptor beta chain was retrieved from a study of blood T cell repertoires in COVID-19. Germline V CDR1 and CDR2: SGHTA, FQGNSA. CDR3 length equals 13 residues. V gave up 1 base and J gave up 6 bases, with 9 bases separating them. TCRdb's copy holds only in-frame clones and misses some; the assay was immunoSEQ multiplex PCR. The sample includes just over 300,000 clones, approximately 85% of them seen just once. This receptor was identified in a man aged 25 to 40 who had recovered from COVID-19. Sequencing was done on a sample of PBMCs or T cells enriched from blood (not recorded which). This chain connects TRBV7-2 to TRBJ1-2; the D gene is possibly TRBD1 (6 bases). The CDR3 DNA reads TGTGCCAGCAGCTTAGTGCAGGGGAATGGCTACACCTTC. Translating it yields CASSLVQGNGYTF.